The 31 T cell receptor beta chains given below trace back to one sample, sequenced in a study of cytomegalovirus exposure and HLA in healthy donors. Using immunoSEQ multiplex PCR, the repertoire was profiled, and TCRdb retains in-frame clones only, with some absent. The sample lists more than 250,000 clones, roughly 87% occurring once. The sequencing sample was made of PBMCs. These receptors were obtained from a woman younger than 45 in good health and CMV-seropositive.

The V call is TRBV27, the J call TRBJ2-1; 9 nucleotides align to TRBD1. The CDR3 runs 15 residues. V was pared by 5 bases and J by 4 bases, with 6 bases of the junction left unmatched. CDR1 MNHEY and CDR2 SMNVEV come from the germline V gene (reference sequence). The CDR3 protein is CASSPTGTGYNEQFF. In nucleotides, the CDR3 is TGTGCCAGCAGTCCTACCGGGACAGGGTACAATGAGCAGTTCTTC.

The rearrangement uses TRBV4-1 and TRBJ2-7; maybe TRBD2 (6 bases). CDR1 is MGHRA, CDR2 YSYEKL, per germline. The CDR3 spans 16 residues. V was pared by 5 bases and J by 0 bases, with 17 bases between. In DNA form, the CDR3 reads TGCGCCAGCAGCGAAGGCACGGCGGGACTCTCCTACGAGCAGTACTTC. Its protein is CASSEGTAGLSYEQYF.

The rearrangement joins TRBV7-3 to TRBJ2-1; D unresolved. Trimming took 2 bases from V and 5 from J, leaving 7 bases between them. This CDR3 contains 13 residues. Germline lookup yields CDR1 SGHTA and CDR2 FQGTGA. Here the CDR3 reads CASSLARDNEQFF. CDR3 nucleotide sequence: TGTGCCAGCAGCTTAGCTAGGGACAATGAGCAGTTCTTC.

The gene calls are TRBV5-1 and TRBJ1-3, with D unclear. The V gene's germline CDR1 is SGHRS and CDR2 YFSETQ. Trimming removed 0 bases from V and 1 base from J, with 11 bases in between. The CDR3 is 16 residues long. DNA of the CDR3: TGCGCCAGCAGCTTGGATTCCTTGGGGTCTGGAAACACCATATATTTT. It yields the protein CASSLDSLGSGNTIYF.

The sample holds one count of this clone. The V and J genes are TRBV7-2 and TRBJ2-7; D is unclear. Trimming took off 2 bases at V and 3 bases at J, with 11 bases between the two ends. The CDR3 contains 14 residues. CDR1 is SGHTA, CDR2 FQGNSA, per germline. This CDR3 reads CASSLSSTIYEQYF. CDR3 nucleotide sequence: TGTGCCAGCAGCTTATCATCGACAATCTACGAGCAGTACTTC.

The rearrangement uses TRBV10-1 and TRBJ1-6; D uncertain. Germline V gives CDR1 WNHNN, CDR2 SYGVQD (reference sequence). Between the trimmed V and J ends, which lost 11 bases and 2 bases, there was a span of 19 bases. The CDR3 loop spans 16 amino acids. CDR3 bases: TGCGCCGGACGAGGGCCTCAAGGACCCTATAATTCACCCCTCCACTTT. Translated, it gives CAGRGPQGPYNSPLHF.

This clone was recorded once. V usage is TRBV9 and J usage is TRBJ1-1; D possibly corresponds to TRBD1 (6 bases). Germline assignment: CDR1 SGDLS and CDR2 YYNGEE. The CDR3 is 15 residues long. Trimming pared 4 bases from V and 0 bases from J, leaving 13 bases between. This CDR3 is CASSRYRDMNTEAFF. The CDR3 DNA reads TGTGCCAGCAGCAGATACAGGGACATGAACACTGAAGCTTTCTTT.

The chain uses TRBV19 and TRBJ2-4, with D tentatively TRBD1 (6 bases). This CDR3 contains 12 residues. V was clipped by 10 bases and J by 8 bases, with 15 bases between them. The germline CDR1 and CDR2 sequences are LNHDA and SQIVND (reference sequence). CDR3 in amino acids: CATSGVADIQYF. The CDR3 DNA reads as TGTGCCACCTCAGGGGTGGCGGACATTCAGTACTTC. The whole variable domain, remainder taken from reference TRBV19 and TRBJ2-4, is DGGITQSPKYLFRKEGQNVTLSCEQNLNHDAMYWYRQDPGQGLRLIYYSQIVNDFQKGDIAEGYSVSREKKESFPLTVTSAQKNPTAFYLCATSGVADIQYFGAGTRLSVL.

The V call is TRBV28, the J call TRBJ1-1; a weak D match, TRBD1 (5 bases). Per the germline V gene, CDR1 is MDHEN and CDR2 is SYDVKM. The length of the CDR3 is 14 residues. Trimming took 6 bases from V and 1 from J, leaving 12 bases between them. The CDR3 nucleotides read TGTGCCAGCAGCCCGGGACGGTGGAACACTGAAGCTTTCTTT. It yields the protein CASSPGRWNTEAFF.

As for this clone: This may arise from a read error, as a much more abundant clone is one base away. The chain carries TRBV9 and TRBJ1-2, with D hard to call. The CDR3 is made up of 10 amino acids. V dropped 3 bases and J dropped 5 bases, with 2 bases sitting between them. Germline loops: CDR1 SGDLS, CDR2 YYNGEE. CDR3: CASSGYGYTF. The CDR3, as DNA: TGTGCCAGCAGCGGTTATGGCTACACCTTC.

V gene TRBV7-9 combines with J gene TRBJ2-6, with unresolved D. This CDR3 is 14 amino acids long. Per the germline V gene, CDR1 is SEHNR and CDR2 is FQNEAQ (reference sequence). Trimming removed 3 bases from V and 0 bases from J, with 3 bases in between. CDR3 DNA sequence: TGTGCCAGCAGCTTTACCTCTGGGGCCAACGTCCTGACTTTC. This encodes CASSFTSGANVLTF.

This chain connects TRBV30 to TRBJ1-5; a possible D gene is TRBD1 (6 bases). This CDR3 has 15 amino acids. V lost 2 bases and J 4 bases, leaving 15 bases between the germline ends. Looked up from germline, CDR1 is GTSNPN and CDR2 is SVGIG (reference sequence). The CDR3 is CAWSQSGQWNQPQHF. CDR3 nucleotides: TGTGCCTGGAGTCAATCCGGACAGTGGAATCAGCCCCAGCATTTT.

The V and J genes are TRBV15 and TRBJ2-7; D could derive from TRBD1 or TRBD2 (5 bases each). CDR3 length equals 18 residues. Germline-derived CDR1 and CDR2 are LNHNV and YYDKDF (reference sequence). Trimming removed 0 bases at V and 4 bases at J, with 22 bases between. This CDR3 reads CATSRELKGMGERYEQYF. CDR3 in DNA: TGTGCCACCAGCAGAGAGCTAAAGGGGATGGGGGAGCGGTACGAGCAGTACTTC.

The CDR3 DNA sequence: TGCGCCAGCAGCCCCCGACAGGGAGGGACAGATACGCAGTATTTT. It yields the protein CASSPRQGGTDTQYF. This chain links TRBV4-3 with TRBJ2-3; TRBD1 or TRBD2 may be the D gene (7 bases each). The CDR3 is 15 residues long. Germline values: CDR1 LGHNA, CDR2 YSLEER. V lost 4 bases to trimming and J lost 3 bases, with 14 bases between them.

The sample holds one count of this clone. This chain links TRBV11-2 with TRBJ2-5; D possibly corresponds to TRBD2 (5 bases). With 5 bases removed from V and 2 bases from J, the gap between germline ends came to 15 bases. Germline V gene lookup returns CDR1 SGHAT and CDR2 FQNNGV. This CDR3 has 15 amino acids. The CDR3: CASSKPAGGQETQYF. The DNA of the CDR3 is TGTGCCAGCAGCAAACCCGCTGGAGGACAAGAGACCCAGTACTTC.

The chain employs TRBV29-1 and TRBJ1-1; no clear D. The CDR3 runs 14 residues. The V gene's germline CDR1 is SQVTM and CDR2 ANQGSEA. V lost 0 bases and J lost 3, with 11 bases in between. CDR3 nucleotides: TGCAGCGTTGAAGAGCGGCCAGCGTACACTGAAGCTTTCTTT. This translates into CSVEERPAYTEAFF.

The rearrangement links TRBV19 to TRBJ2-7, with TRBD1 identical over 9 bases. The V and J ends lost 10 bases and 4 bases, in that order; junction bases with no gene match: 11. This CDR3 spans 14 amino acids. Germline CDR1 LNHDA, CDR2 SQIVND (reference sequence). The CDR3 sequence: CATRHRDRVYEQYF. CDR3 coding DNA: TGTGCCACCAGACACCGGGACAGGGTTTACGAGCAGTACTTC.

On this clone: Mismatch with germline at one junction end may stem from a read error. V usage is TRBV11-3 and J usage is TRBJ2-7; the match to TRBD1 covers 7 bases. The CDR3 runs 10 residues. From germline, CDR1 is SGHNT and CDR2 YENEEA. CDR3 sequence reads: CASSYRDRLF. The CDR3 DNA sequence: TGTGCCAGCAGCTACCGGGACAGACTTTTC. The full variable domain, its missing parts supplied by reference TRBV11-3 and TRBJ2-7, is EAGVVQSPRYKIIEKKQPVAFWCNPISGHNTLYWYLQNLGQGPELLIRYENEEAVDDSQLPKDRFSAERLKGVDSTLKIQPAELGDSAVYLCASSYRDRLFGPGTRLTVT.

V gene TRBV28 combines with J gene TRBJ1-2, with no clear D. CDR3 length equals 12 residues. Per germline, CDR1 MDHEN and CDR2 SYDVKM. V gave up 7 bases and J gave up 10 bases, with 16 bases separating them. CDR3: CASKMTQIAYTF. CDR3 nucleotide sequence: TGTGCCAGCAAGATGACTCAAATTGCCTACACCTTC.

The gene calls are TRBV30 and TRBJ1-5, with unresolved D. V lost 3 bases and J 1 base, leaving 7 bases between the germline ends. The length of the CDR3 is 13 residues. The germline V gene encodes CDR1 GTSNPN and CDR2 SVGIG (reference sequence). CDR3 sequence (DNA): TGTGCCTGGAGGCAACAGAGCAATCAGCCCCAGCATTTT. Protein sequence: CAWRQQSNQPQHF. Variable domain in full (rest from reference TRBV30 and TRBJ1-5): SQTIHQWPATLVQPVGSPLSLECTVEGTSNPNLYWYRQAAGRGLQLLFYSVGIGQISSEVPQNLSASRPQDRQFILSSKKLLLSDSGFYLCAWRQQSNQPQHFGDGTRLSIL.

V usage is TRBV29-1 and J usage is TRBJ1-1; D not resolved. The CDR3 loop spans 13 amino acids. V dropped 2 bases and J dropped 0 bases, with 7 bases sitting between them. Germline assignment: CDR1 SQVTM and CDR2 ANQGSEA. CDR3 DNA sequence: TGCAGCGTTGAAAACGGATTGAACACTGAAGCTTTCTTT. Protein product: CSVENGLNTEAFF.

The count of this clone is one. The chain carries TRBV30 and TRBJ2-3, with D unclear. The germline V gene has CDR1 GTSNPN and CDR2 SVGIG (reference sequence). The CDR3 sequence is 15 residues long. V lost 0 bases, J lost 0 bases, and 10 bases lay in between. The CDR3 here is CAWSVGVTSTDTQYF. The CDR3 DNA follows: TGTGCCTGGAGTGTAGGAGTGACTAGCACAGATACGCAGTATTTT.

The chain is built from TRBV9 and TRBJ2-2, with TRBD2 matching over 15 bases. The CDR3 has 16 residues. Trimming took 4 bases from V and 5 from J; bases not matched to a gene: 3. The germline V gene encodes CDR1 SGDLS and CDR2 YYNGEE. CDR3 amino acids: CASSLGLAGGTGELFF. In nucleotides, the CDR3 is TGTGCCAGCAGCCTGGGACTAGCGGGAGGAACCGGGGAGCTGTTTTTT.

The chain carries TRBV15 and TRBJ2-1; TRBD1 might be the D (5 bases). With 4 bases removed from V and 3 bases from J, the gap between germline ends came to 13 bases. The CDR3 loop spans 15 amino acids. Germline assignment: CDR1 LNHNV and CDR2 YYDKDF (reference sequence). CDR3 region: CATSKGAKNYNEQFF. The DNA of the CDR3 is TGTGCCACCAGCAAAGGGGCGAAGAACTACAATGAGCAGTTCTTC.

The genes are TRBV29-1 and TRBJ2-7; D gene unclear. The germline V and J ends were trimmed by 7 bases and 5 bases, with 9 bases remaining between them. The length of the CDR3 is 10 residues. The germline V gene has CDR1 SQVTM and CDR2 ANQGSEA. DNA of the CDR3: TGCAGCGCCGCGTTCGACGAGCAGTACTTC. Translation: CSAAFDEQYF.

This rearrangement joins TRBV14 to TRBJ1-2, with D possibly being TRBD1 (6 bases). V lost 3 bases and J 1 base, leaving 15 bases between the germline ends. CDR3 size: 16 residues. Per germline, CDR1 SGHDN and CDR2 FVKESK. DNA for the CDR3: TGTGCCAGCAGCCACCGGACAGAATACTTTAACTATGGCTACACCTTC. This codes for CASSHRTEYFNYGYTF.

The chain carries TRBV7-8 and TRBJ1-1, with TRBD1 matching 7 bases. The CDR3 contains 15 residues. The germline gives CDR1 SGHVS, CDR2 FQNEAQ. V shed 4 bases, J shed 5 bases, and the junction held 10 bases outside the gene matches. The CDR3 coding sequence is TGTGCCAGCAGCTCCCTGCCGACAGGGACGACTGAAGCTTTCTTT. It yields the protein CASSSLPTGTTEAFF. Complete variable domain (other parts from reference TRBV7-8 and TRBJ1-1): GAGVSQSPRYKVAKRGQDVALRCDPISGHVSLFWYQQALGQGPEFLTYFQNEAQLDKSGLPSDRFFAERPEGSVSTLKIQRTQQEDSAVYLCASSSLPTGTTEAFFGQGTRLTVV.

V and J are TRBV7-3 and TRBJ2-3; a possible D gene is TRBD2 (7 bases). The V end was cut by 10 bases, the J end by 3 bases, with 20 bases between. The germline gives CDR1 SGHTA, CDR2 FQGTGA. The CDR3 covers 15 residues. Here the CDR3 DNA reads TGTGCCACCCGGGAAGTTGGGGGGGCGACAGATACGCAGTATTTT. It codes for CATREVGGATDTQYF. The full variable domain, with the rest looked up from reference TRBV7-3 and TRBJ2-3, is GAGVSQTPSNKVTEKGKYVELRCDPISGHTALYWYRQSLGQGPEFLIYFQGTGAADDSGLPNDRFFAVRPEGSVSTLKIQRTERGDSAVYLCATREVGGATDTQYFGPGTRLTVL.

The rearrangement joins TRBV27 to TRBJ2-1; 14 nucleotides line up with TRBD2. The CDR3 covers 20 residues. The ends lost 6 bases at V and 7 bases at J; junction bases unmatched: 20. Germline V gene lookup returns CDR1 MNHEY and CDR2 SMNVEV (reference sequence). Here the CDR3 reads CASRYTSGTSGRSGLNEQFF. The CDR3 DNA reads TGTGCCAGCAGATATACGTCCGGGACTAGCGGGAGATCGGGGTTGAATGAGCAGTTCTTC.

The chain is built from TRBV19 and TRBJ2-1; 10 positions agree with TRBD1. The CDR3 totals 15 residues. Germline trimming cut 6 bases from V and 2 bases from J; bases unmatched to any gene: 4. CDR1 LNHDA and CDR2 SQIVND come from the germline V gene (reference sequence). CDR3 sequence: CASSSGQGTYNEQFF. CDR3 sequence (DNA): TGTGCCAGTAGCTCGGGACAGGGGACCTACAATGAGCAGTTCTTC.

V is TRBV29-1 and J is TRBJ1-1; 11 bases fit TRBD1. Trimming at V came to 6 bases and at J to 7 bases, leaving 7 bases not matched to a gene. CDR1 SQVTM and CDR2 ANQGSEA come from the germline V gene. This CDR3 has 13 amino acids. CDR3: CSVKGTGGGEAFF. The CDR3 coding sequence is TGCAGCGTCAAAGGGACAGGGGGGGGTGAAGCTTTCTTT.